The T cell receptor (beta chain) described here comes from a study of blood T cell repertoires in COVID-19. The protocol was immunoSEQ multiplex PCR, while the TCRdb copy is restricted to in-frame clones and leaves out a portion. The profile shows a few hundred thousand clones, about 85% of them singletons. This CDR3 has 14 amino acids. Trimming took 6 bases from V and 6 from J, leaving 15 bases between them. Germline CDR1 LNHDA, CDR2 SQIVND (reference sequence). Sequenced input: peripheral blood. The origin of this receptor is a young man with active or convalescent COVID-19. This chain uses TRBV19 with TRBJ2-4; D is ambiguous. CDR3 nucleotides: TGTGCCAGTAGCGACACCCCCTCCGGAAACATTCAGTACTTC. It specifies CASSDTPSGNIQYF.